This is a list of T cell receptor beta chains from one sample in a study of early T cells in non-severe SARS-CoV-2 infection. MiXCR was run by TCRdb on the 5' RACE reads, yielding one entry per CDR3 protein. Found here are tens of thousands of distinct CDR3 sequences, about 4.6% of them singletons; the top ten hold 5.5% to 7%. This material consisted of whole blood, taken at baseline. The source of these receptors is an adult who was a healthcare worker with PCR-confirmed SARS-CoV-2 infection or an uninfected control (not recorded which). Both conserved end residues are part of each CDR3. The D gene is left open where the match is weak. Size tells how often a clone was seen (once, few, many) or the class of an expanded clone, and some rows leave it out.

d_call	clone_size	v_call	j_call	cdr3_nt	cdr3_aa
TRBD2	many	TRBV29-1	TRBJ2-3	TGCAGCGTCCGCACTAGCGGAGTCACAGATACGCAGTATTTT	CSVRTSGVTDTQYF
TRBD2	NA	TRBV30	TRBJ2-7	TGTGCCTGGAGTGGGAGTAGCGGGACACCGGAAGAGGACGAGCAGTACTTC	CAWSGSSGTPEEDEQYF
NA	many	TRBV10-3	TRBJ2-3	TGTGCCATCAGTGAGTCGGGAGATACGCAGTATTTT	CAISESGDTQYF
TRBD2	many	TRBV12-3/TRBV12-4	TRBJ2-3	TGTGCCAGCAGTGTCGGACTAGCCGGTACAGATACGCAGTATTTT	CASSVGLAGTDTQYF
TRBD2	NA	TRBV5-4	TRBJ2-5	TGTGCCAGCAGCTCGGGGACTAGGCCGGGCGAGACCCAGTACTTC	CASSSGTRPGETQYF
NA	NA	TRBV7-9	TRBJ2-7	TGTGCCAGCAGCTCCGACAGGTACTACGAGCAGTACTTC	CASSSDRYYEQYF
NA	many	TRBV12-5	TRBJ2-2	TGTGCTAGTGGTCTTCCCACCGGGCTCACTCAGCTGTTTTTT	CASGLPTGLTQLFF
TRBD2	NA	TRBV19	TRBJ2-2	TGTGCCAGTAGTATTCAGGGGAGCGGGAGCGCGAACACCGGGGAGCTGTTTTTT	CASSIQGSGSANTGELFF
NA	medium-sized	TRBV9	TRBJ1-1	TGTGCCAGCAGCACCACCCCAGAGAACACTGAAGCTTTCTTT	CASSTTPENTEAFF
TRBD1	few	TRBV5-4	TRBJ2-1	TGTGCCAGCAGCACGGGACAGGGGACCTACAATGAGCAGTTCTTC	CASSTGQGTYNEQFF
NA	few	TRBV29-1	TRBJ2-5	TGCAGCGTTGCCCCCGGAAGCAAAGAGACCCAGTACTTC	CSVAPGSKETQYF
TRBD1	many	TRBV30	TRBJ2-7	TGTGCCTGGACCCCCGGGACAGGGGGTTCCTACGAGCAGTACTTC	CAWTPGTGGSYEQYF
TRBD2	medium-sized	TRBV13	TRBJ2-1	TGTGCCAGCAGCACCCCCCGGGAGGGCTACAATGAGCAGTTCTTC	CASSTPREGYNEQFF
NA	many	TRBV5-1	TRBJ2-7	TGCGCCAGCAGCTCATCGAACTACGAGCAGTACTTC	CASSSSNYEQYF
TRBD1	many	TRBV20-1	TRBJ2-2	TGCAGTGCTCACAGGGGGCGCGCCGGGGAGCTGTTTTTT	CSAHRGRAGELFF
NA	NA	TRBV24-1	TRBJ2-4	TGTGCCACCAGTGATTTGAACAGGATCATAGCCAAAAACATTCAGTACTTC	CATSDLNRIIAKNIQYF
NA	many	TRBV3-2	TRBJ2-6	TGTGCCAGCAGCAGGGACGGGGGACTTTTATCTGGGGCCAACGTCCTGACTTTC	CASSRDGGLLSGANVLTF
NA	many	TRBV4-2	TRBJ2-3	TGTGCCAGCAGCCAAAACGGGAACACCCCTAGCACAGATACGCAGTATTTT	CASSQNGNTPSTDTQYF
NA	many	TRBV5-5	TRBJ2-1	TGTGCCAGCAGCTCGATTGGCATGGGCCCGCAGTTCTTC	CASSSIGMGPQFF
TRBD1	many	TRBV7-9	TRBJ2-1	TGTGCCAGCAGGAAGGGACAGGGAAGCTACAATGAGCAGTTCTTC	CASRKGQGSYNEQFF
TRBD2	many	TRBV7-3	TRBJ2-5	TGTGCCAGCAGCTTAGGACTAGCGGGTCAAGAGACCCAGTACTTC	CASSLGLAGQETQYF
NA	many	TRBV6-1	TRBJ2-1	TGTGCCAGCAAGGACGGGGCCTACAATGAGCAGTTCTTC	CASKDGAYNEQFF
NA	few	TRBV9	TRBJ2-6	TGTGCCAGCAGCCCCGGGACGCTCGGGGCCAACGTCCTGACTTTC	CASSPGTLGANVLTF
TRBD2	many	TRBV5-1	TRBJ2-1	TGCGCCAGCAGCTCTAGCGGGAACTCCTACAATGAGCAGTTCTTC	CASSSSGNSYNEQFF
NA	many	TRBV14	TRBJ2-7	TGTGCCAGCAGCCAAGGCTCGGGGTTCTCCTACGAGCAGTACTTC	CASSQGSGFSYEQYF
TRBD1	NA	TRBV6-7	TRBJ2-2	TGTGCCAGCAGTTACTCGTATCCTCCGCACAGGGGAATCTCGAACACCGGGGAGCTGTTTTTT	CASSYSYPPHRGISNTGELFF
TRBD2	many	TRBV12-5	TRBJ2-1	TGTGCTAGTGGCCGGACTCAAACTAGCGACGGTCCCAATGAGCAGTTCTTC	CASGRTQTSDGPNEQFF
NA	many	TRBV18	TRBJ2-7	TGTGCCAGCTCACCACCACAGGGTTACGAGCAGTACTTC	CASSPPQGYEQYF
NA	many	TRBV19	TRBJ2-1	TGTGCCAGTAGTCGGTTGGGGGGCAACAATGAGCAGTTCTTC	CASSRLGGNNEQFF
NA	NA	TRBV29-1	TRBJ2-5	TGCAGCGTTGAGGTACAACGAGAGACCCAGTACTTC	CSVEVQRETQYF
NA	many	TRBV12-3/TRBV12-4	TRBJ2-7	TGTGCCAGCAGTTTAGGTACTGTCGAGCAGTACTTC	CASSLGTVEQYF
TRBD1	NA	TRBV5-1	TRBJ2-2	TGCGCCAGCAGCGGGACAGGGAACACCGGGGAGCTGTTTTTT	CASSGTGNTGELFF
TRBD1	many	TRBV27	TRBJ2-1	TGTGCCAGCAGTCAGGACAGGGAGGTTTACAATGAGCAGTTCTTC	CASSQDREVYNEQFF
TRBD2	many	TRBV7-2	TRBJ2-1	TGTGCCAGCAGCGTTGGGACTAGCGGGAGTAATGAGCAGTTCTTC	CASSVGTSGSNEQFF
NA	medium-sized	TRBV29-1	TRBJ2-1	TGCAGCGTATGGGAGTCCTACAATGAGCAGTTCTTC	CSVWESYNEQFF
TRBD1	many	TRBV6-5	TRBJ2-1	TGTGCCAGCAGGACAGGGGGGGCCTACAATGAGCAGTTCTTC	CASRTGGAYNEQFF
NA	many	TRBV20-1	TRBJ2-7	TGCAGTGCTAAAGACCGGGACTTCTACGAGCAGTACTTC	CSAKDRDFYEQYF
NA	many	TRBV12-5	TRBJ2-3	TGTGCTAGTGGTTTGAGCCGGGAGAGCACAGATACGCAGTATTTT	CASGLSRESTDTQYF
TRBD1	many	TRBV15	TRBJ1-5	TGTGCCACCAGCAGAGAGGGAGGGGGCGTCCGTCCCCAGCATTTT	CATSREGGGVRPQHF
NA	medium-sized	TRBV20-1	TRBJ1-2	TGCAGTGCTAGAGAGGTCCGCCGGGAAGATGGCTACACCTTC	CSAREVRREDGYTF
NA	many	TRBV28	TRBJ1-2	TGTGCCAGCTCTCCAGGGGAAGTCTATGGCTACACCTTC	CASSPGEVYGYTF
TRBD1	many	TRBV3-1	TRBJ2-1	TGTGCCAGCAGCCAAGCAAGGACAGGGGTATACAATGAGCAGTTCTTC	CASSQARTGVYNEQFF
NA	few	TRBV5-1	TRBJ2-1	TGCGCCAGCAGCTTAGGCAGGGGCAACGTCTACAATGAGCAGTTCTTC	CASSLGRGNVYNEQFF
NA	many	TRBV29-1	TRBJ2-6	TGCAGCGTTGAGGGTGCGAGCGGGGCCAACGTCCTGACTTTC	CSVEGASGANVLTF
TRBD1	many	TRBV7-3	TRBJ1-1	TGTGCCAGCAGCTTAGATCCCGGGACAGGGGTTGAACCCGCTTTCTTT	CASSLDPGTGVEPAFF
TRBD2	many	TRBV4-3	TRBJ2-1	TGCGCCAGCAGCCGGCTAGCGGGGGACAATGAGCAGTTCTTC	CASSRLAGDNEQFF
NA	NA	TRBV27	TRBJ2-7	TGTGCCAGCAGTTTATCGACCGGCGGGGCCGGTTACGAGCAGTACTTC	CASSLSTGGAGYEQYF
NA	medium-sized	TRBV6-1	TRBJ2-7	TGTGCCAGCACCCCCCTTCCGAGACAGGACTACGAGCAGTACTTC	CASTPLPRQDYEQYF
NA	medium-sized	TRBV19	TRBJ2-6	TGTGCCAGTTCTTTTCGGCGATCTGGGGCCAACGTCCTGACTTTC	CASSFRRSGANVLTF
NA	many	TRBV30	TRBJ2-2	TGTGCCTCGGACCAGAACACCGGGGAGCTGTTTTTT	CASDQNTGELFF
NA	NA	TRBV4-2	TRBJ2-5	TGTGCCAGCAGCCAAGACTGGGCGACTAGTGAGACCCAGTACTTC	CASSQDWATSETQYF
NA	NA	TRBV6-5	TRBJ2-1	TGTGCCAGCAGTTTTCGCGGGCGTAGCTCCTACAATGAGCAGTTCTTC	CASSFRGRSSYNEQFF
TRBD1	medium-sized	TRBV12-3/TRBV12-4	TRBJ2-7	TGTGCCAGCATCCCCCCCGGGACAGCAAAGCAGTACTTC	CASIPPGTAKQYF
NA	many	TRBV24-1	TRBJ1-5	TGTGCCACCAGTGAAAGACAGGCTAGCAATCAGCCCCAGCATTTT	CATSERQASNQPQHF